The clone carrying this T cell receptor beta chain was observed once. The repertoire was sequenced with immunoSEQ multiplex PCR; TCRdb's copy has only in-frame clones and lacks some. The profile covers approximately 2.5 million clones, with 80% to 95% appearing a single time and about 0.34% taken by the ten largest. This sample was taken from a study of shared clonotypes between healthy human individuals. The sequenced material came from naive CD4+ T cells from PBMCs. Subset denoted: CD45RA+ positively selected. This clonotype was obtained from a man between 18 and 29 years old in good health. Some clones in this sample may be carry-over from other donors' samples.

The CDR3 loop reads CASGKNNSPLHF. CDR3 sequence (DNA): TGTGCCAGCGGGAAGAATAATTCACCCCTCCACTTT. This chain joins TRBV2 and TRBJ1-6; no definite D call. Germline V gives CDR1 SNHLY, CDR2 FYNNEI. Trimming pared 8 bases from V and 5 bases from J, leaving 7 bases between. This CDR3 has 12 residues.